This is a list of T cell receptor beta chains from one sample in a study of shared clonotypes between healthy human individuals. Repertoires were generated with immunoSEQ multiplex PCR, while TCRdb's copy carries only in-frame clones and drops some. The sample lists more than 1 million clones; around 82% were seen once. The sample was memory CD4+ T cells from PBMCs. The receptors come from a man aged 18 to 29 in good health. Some clones in this sample may be carry-over from other donors' samples. Each CDR3 is given with its conserved first and last residue. D genes are given only for firm matches. Clone size is given for some rows only: seen once, a few or many times, or a class if the clone is expanded.

j_call v_call clone_size d_call cdr3_nt cdr3_aa
TRBJ2-3 TRBV7-8 many NA TGTGCCAGCAGCTACGGGGAAGGTACGCAGTATTTT CASSYGEGTQYF
TRBJ1-6 TRBV6-6 few NA TGTGCCAGCACTAAGAACTCCTATAATTCACCCCTCCACTTT CASTKNSYNSPLHF
TRBJ2-5 TRBV7-2 NA NA TGTGCCAGCAGCTTCAAACCGAGGGGAGGAGACCAAGAGACCCAGTACTTC CASSFKPRGGDQETQYF
TRBJ2-1 TRBV6-6 NA TRBD2 TGTGCCAGCAAGGCGGCTAGCGGCCCCGGGGATGAGCAGTTCTTC CASKAASGPGDEQFF
TRBJ2-7 TRBV27 many NA TGTGCCAGCGGCTGGCTTGGACAGAACCCCTACGAGCAGTACTTC CASGWLGQNPYEQYF
TRBJ1-1 TRBV29-1 NA NA TGCAGCGCTCAACCCGGGACGGGGAACACTGAAGCTTTCTTT CSAQPGTGNTEAFF
TRBJ1-1 TRBV28 NA NA TGTGCCAGCAGTTTAGGCGGCAACCGGCCCACTGAAGCTTTCTTT CASSLGGNRPTEAFF
TRBJ2-3 TRBV7-2 NA TRBD2 TGTGCCAGCAGCTTAGGGGGACTAGCTGCAGATACGCAGTATTTT CASSLGGLAADTQYF
TRBJ1-5 TRBV9 few NA TGTGCCAGCAGCGTAGGGTCAGGGGGCAATCAGCCCCAGCATTTT CASSVGSGGNQPQHF
TRBJ1-2 TRBV5-5 NA TRBD1 TGTGCCAGCAGCTTGCAGGGGGCTAACTATGGCTACACCTTC CASSLQGANYGYTF
TRBJ1-4 TRBV19 few NA TGTGCCAGTAGTATAGTGCGACTCCGGCAGGAAAAACTGTTTTTT CASSIVRLRQEKLFF
TRBJ2-1 TRBV6-1 NA NA TGTGCCAGCAGGGAAACAGGGTACAATGAGCAGTTCTTC CASRETGYNEQFF
TRBJ2-1 TRBV5-1 NA NA TGCGCCAGCAGCTTACCACTCAATGAGCAGTTCTTC CASSLPLNEQFF
TRBJ2-7 TRBV7-9 NA TRBD2 TGTGCCAGCAGCTCCTATAGCGGGCCGTCCTACGAGCAGTACTTC CASSSYSGPSYEQYF
TRBJ1-2 TRBV10-3 NA NA TGTGCCATCAGTGGGCCCGGCAGGGGAGATGGCTATGGCTACACCTTC CAISGPGRGDGYGYTF
TRBJ2-7 TRBV29-1 NA NA TGCAGCGTGAGGGGCAGGACGACCTACGAGCAGTACTTC CSVRGRTTYEQYF
TRBJ2-2 TRBV5-1 NA TRBD2 TGCGCCAGCAGCCAGCTAGCGGGAGTGAGCACCGGGGAGCTGTTTTTT CASSQLAGVSTGELFF
TRBJ1-5 TRBV15 few NA TGTGCCACCAGCAGAGATAGTTATCAGCCCCAGCATTTT CATSRDSYQPQHF
TRBJ1-1 TRBV5-1 NA TRBD1 TGCGCCAGCAGCCCCCGACAGGGGCGCGGGACTGAAGCTTTCTTT CASSPRQGRGTEAFF
TRBJ2-7 TRBV6-6 NA TRBD1 TGTGCCAGCAGTAACGGACAGGGTGGGTACGAGCAGTACTTC CASSNGQGGYEQYF
TRBJ1-2 TRBV11-3 NA NA TGTGCCAGCAGCTTGCGGGGCTACACCTTC CASSLRGYTF
TRBJ2-7 TRBV27 NA NA TGTGCCAGCAAAACGGGAATCGGTCCCTACGAGCAGTACTTC CASKTGIGPYEQYF
TRBJ2-5 TRBV10-3 NA NA TGTGCCATCAGTGAATCCCAAGAGACCCAGTACTTC CAISESQETQYF
TRBJ2-7 TRBV6-5 NA TRBD1 TGTGCCAGCAGGGAGGGACAGGTCCACGAGCAGTACTTC CASREGQVHEQYF
TRBJ1-1 TRBV5-1 once NA TGCGCCAGCAGCTTGGATCCGGCAGGCGTTGAAGCTTTCTTT CASSLDPAGVEAFF
TRBJ2-5 TRBV7-2 NA NA TGTGCCAGCAGCTCTGGGACCCCATGGCAGACCCAGTACTTC CASSSGTPWQTQYF
TRBJ1-1 TRBV5-4 few TRBD1 TGTGCCAGCAGCTTGGGAGGGGGCGTCACTGAAGCTTTCTTT CASSLGGGVTEAFF
TRBJ1-2 TRBV11-3 NA NA TGTGCCAGCAGCTTAGATAAGACTGCCTTATTC CASSLDKTALF
TRBJ2-7 TRBV5-8 NA NA TGTGCCAGCAGCCTCAAAGCGGGTAACTTCTACGAGCAGTACTTC CASSLKAGNFYEQYF
TRBJ1-1 TRBV6-5 NA TRBD1 TGTGCCAGCACCTTCCCGGGACAGCAGAACACTGAAGCTTTCTTT CASTFPGQQNTEAFF
TRBJ1-5 TRBV28 few NA TGTGCCAGCAGTTTGACTTATATGGCCCGTGGTCAGCCCCAGCATTTT CASSLTYMARGQPQHF
TRBJ2-7 TRBV7-3 NA NA TGTGCCAGCAGCCGAGAGGGCGGGATGAGTAGGAGCGAGCAGTACTTC CASSREGGMSRSEQYF
TRBJ2-7 TRBV18 many TRBD2 TGTGCCAGCTCACGAAGCGGGACCTCCTACGAGCAGTACTTC CASSRSGTSYEQYF
TRBJ2-7 TRBV6-5 NA NA TGTGCCAGCAGTTACGGAGGGGGACGCTCCTACGAGCAGTACTTC CASSYGGGRSYEQYF
TRBJ2-1 TRBV5-1 once TRBD2 TGCGCCAGCAGCTTGGGACTAGCGGGCTTCAATGAGCAGTTCTTC CASSLGLAGFNEQFF
TRBJ2-3 TRBV27 once TRBD2 TGTGCCAGCAGGCCCCTAGCGGGAGGGCCAGGAGGCACAGATACGCAGTATTTT CASRPLAGGPGGTDTQYF
TRBJ1-1 TRBV5-6 NA TRBD1 TGTGCCAGCAGCGATACAGGGGGCCGGGCTGAAGCTTTCTTT CASSDTGGRAEAFF
TRBJ1-4 TRBV5-1 few TRBD1 TGCGCCAGCAGCCCGCAGGGGGCCGATGAAAAACTGTTTTTT CASSPQGADEKLFF
TRBJ2-7 TRBV19 NA TRBD1 TGTGCCAGTAGCCCGACAGGGAGTCCCTACGAGCAGTACTTC CASSPTGSPYEQYF
TRBJ1-1 TRBV6-6 NA TRBD1 TGTGCCAGCAGGTCGCGACAGGGCTACACTGAAGCTTTCTTT CASRSRQGYTEAFF
TRBJ2-2 TRBV7-2 NA NA TGTGCCAGCAGCCCCCACGTGGTGGGCACCGGGGAGCTGTTTTTT CASSPHVVGTGELFF
TRBJ2-5 TRBV28 few NA TGTGCCAGCACCTTAAGGGGGGCGCGGGGAGAGACCCAGTACTTC CASTLRGARGETQYF
TRBJ2-7 TRBV5-1 NA TRBD2 TGCGCCAGCAGTCTTGACAGCGGGAGGATCTACGAGCAGTACTTC CASSLDSGRIYEQYF
TRBJ2-7 TRBV19 NA TRBD1 TGTGCCAGTAGGAAACGACAGGGGGGCCACGAGCAGTACTTC CASRKRQGGHEQYF
TRBJ2-7 TRBV30 NA TRBD2 TGTGCCTGGAGGAGAGTGGGGACTAGCGGCTACGAGCAGTACTTC CAWRRVGTSGYEQYF
TRBJ2-7 TRBV7-8 NA TRBD2 TGTGCCAGCAGCTTAGAGGGACTAGCAGACGAGCAGTACTTC CASSLEGLADEQYF
TRBJ1-1 TRBV27 NA NA TGTGCCAGCAGTTCACGGGGACATTCCATGAACACTGAAGCTTTCTTT CASSSRGHSMNTEAFF
TRBJ2-1 TRBV7-2 NA NA TGTGCCAGCAGCTTAGATAGCGCCCGCAGGCAGTTCTTC CASSLDSARRQFF
TRBJ1-2 TRBV5-1 NA NA TGCGCCAGCAGCCGCAACCCACAGGGATGGGACACCTTC CASSRNPQGWDTF
TRBJ1-6 TRBV5-6 NA NA TGTGCCAGCAGCTTCTGGAATTCACCCCTCCACTTT CASSFWNSPLHF
TRBJ1-1 TRBV5-1 many TRBD1 TGCGCCAGCAGCTCGGGACAGGGGAACACTGAAGCTTTCTTT CASSSGQGNTEAFF
TRBJ2-3 TRBV4-2 many NA TGTGCCAGCAGCCAAGTCCTATCTAGCACAGATACGCAGTATTTT CASSQVLSSTDTQYF
TRBJ1-5 TRBV28 NA TRBD1 TGTGCCAGCAGGTTAAGGACAGGGGCTATCTATCAGCCCCAGCATTTT CASRLRTGAIYQPQHF
TRBJ2-2 TRBV29-1 NA NA TGCAGCGTTGGTGCAGGGACCTACACCGGGGAGCTGTTTTTT CSVGAGTYTGELFF
TRBJ2-3 TRBV5-4 NA TRBD2 TGTGCCAGCAGCTCTGGGACTAGCGGGACGGCAGATACGCAGTATTTT CASSSGTSGTADTQYF
TRBJ1-1 TRBV4-3 NA TRBD1 TGCGCCAGCAGCCTGCTCAACAAGGGGGCGGAAGCTTTCTTT CASSLLNKGAEAFF
TRBJ1-4 TRBV2 NA TRBD1 TGTGCCAGCAGTGAAAGGGGGCGCAATGAAAAACTGTTTTTT CASSERGRNEKLFF
TRBJ2-6 TRBV28 NA NA TGTGCCAGCATACGGACCTCTGGTGGTTCTGGGGCCAACGTCCTGACTTTC CASIRTSGGSGANVLTF
TRBJ2-4 TRBV4-1 NA NA TGCGCCAGCAGCCAAGGCCGTTCCCCAGGTATACGAGCCAAAAACATTCAGTACTTC CASSQGRSPGIRAKNIQYF